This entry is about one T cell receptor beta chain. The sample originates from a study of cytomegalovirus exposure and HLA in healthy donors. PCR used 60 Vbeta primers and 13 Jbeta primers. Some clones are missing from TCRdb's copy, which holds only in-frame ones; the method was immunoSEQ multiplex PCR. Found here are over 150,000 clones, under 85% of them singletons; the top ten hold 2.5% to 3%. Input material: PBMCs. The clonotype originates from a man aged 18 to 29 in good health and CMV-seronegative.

CDR3 in amino acids: CSVETGGRGYTF. The CDR3 DNA follows: TGCAGCGTTGAAACAGGGGGACGAGGCTACACCTTC. This sequence joins TRBV29-1 and TRBJ1-2; 8 bases align to TRBD1. Germline V gives CDR1 SQVTM, CDR2 ANQGSEA. CDR3 length equals 12 residues. Trimming cost V 2 bases and J 8 bases; bases outside gene matches: 4.